What follows are 11 T cell receptor beta chains derived from one specimen sequenced in a study of vaccination effects on CD4 cells after COVID-19. Antigens for these TCRs are unknown. The repertoire was sequenced with immunoSEQ multiplex PCR; TCRdb's copy has only in-frame clones and lacks some. The data show 74,000 or so clones, with 75% to 85% seen just once and 9% to 15% held by the top ten. Antigen-specific CD4+ T cells were first expanded with viral peptide pools by the ViraFEST assay and only then sequenced. Upon completion of approximately ten days in culture, CD4+ T cells were isolated. Prior SARS-CoV-2 infection was absent in the vaccine recipients, as shown by negative nucleocapsid antibodies. The specimen comprised CD4+ T cells from PBMCs cultured with SARS-CoV-2 spike peptides, sampled before COVID-19 vaccination. These receptor sequences come from a human donor who received a COVID-19 vaccine.

This chain connects TRBV7-8 to TRBJ2-3; no reliable D call. Germline CDR1 SGHVS, CDR2 FQNEAQ. The CDR3 contains 13 residues. The germline V and J ends were trimmed by 5 bases and 3 bases, with 9 bases remaining between them. The CDR3 sequence is CASSKDPTDTQYF. CDR3 nucleotides: TGTGCCAGCAGCAAAGATCCTACAGATACGCAGTATTTT.

The chain has TRBV6-6 and TRBJ2-7; D possibly corresponds to TRBD1 (5 bases). V was cut by 2 bases and J by 1 base, with 6 bases left in between. The CDR3 extends over 13 amino acids. CDR1 MNHNY and CDR2 SVGAGI come from the germline V gene (reference sequence). The CDR3 loop reads CASSYDRSYEQYV. The CDR3 coding sequence is TGTGCCAGCAGTTACGACAGATCCTACGAGCAGTACGTC.

J is TRBJ1-5 and V is TRBV6-6; D gene ambiguous. The CDR3 is 15 amino acids. With 1 base removed from V and 6 bases from J, the gap between germline ends came to 13 bases. Germline V gene sequence: CDR1 MNHNY, CDR2 SVGAGI (reference sequence). The CDR3 DNA sequence: TGTGCCAGCAGTTACTTGGGAGAGTTAGGTCAGCCCCAGCATTTT. Protein: CASSYLGELGQPQHF.

The genes are TRBV10-3 and TRBJ2-6; the D is unclear. The CDR3 covers 15 residues. Trimming cost V 4 bases and J 0 bases, with 7 bases left between them. The germline CDR1 and CDR2 sequences are ENHRY and SYGVKD. CDR3 bases: TGTGCCATCAGTGGGTTGATCTCTGGGGCCAACGTCCTGACTTTC. This gives the protein CAISGLISGANVLTF.

The chain links TRBV12-3 or TRBV12-4 to TRBJ1-2; 8 bases align to TRBD1. The CDR3 covers 13 residues. Losses at the gene ends were 6 bases for V and 8 bases for J; bases not matched to a gene: 8. The CDR3 spells CASSRRTGRGYTF. DNA of the CDR3: TGTGCCAGCAGCCGCCGGACAGGGAGGGGCTACACCTTC.

This clone was counted a few times. The genes are TRBV19 and TRBJ2-1; 10 bases are a match to TRBD1. CDR1 is LNHDA and CDR2 is SQIVND in the germline V gene (reference sequence). This CDR3 has 13 amino acids. With V trimmed by 7 bases and J by 9 bases, 6 bases remained unmatched. The CDR3 DNA reads as TGTGCCAGTAAGGGGACAGGGGCCGGTGAGCAGTTCTTC. Its translation is CASKGTGAGEQFF.

The J gene is TRBJ1-5, the V gene TRBV2, with no clear D. Trimming took 5 bases from V and 7 from J, leaving 15 bases between them. The germline V gene encodes CDR1 SNHLY and CDR2 FYNNEI. CDR3 length equals 14 residues. The CDR3: CASSPVSTGQPQHF. CDR3 bases: TGTGCCAGCAGTCCCGTATCGACGGGGCAGCCCCAGCATTTT.

The V and J genes are TRBV7-7 and TRBJ2-5; D is undetermined. V was clipped by 5 bases and J by 5 bases, with 15 bases between them. CDR3 length equals 14 residues. The V gene's germline CDR1 is SSHAT and CDR2 FNYEAQ (reference sequence). Written as DNA, the CDR3 is TGTGCCAGCAGCCCCCGTTTTGTTGGGGAGACCCAGTACTTC. As protein: CASSPRFVGETQYF.

The chain is built from TRBV9 and TRBJ1-2, with 7 bases matching TRBD1. V lost 0 bases to trimming and J lost 4 bases; unmatched junction nucleotides: 3. Per germline, CDR1 SGDLS and CDR2 YYNGEE. The length of the CDR3 is 14 residues. CDR3 coding DNA: TGTGCCAGCAGCGTAGCACCAGGGGGCTATGGCTACACCTTC. The encoded protein is CASSVAPGGYGYTF. The full variable domain, its missing parts supplied by reference TRBV9 and TRBJ1-2, is DSGVTQTPKHLITATGQRVTLRCSPRSGDLSVYWYQQSLDQGLQFLIQYYNGEERAKGNILERFSAQQFPDLHSELNLSSLELGDSALYFCASSVAPGGYGYTFGSGTRLTVV.

The V call is TRBV6-5, the J call TRBJ2-1, with unresolved D. Trimming cost V 4 bases and J 10 bases, with 8 bases left between them. The CDR3 is made up of 11 amino acids. Germline V gives CDR1 MNHEY, CDR2 SVGAGI. This CDR3 reads CASSLLTEQFF. The CDR3 DNA reads TGTGCCAGCAGTTTACTGACAGAGCAGTTCTTC.

The chain couples TRBV21-1 to TRBJ1-2. TRBV21-1 is annotated as a pseudogene. The CDR3 contains 18 residues. CDR3 amino acids: CASSKQRFGARRNYGYTF. As DNA, the CDR3 is TGTGCCAGCAGCAAGCAACGCTTCGGGGCAAGAAGGAACTATGGCTACACCTTC.